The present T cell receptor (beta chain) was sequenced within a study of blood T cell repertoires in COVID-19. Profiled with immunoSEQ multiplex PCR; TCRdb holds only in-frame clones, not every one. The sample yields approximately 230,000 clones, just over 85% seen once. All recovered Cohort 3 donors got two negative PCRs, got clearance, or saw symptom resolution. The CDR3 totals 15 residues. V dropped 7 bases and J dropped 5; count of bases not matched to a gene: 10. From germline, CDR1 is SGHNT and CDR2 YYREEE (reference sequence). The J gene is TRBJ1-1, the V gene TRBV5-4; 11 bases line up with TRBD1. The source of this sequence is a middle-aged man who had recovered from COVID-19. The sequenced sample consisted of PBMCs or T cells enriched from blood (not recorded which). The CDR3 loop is CASSGGQGARTEAFF. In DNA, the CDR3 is TGTGCCAGCTCCGGAGGACAGGGGGCCAGAACTGAAGCTTTCTTT.